Listed below are T cell receptor beta chains from one sample, sequenced in a study of molecular identifiers for immune sequencing clone quantification. TCRdb reanalysed the PCR reads using MiXCR and keeps one entry per CDR3 protein. The data contain some 680,000 distinct CDR3 sequences, over 25% of them singletons. Sequences were obtained from naive CD8+ T cells from blood, with Jurkat cell RNA spiked in. These receptors all stem from a human donor in good health. Some libraries in this study had Jurkat cell RNA spiked in. The CDR3 runs from the conserved cysteine through the conserved F or W. Fields, in order: V gene, J gene, clone size, D gene, CDR3 protein, CDR3 DNA. The D gene is left open where the match is weak. Not every row has a clone size; where given, it reads once, few, many or a size class.

TRBV30	TRBJ1-1	many	NA	CAWSVIGSTEAFF	TGTGCCTGGAGTGTAATAGGGAGCACTGAAGCTTTCTTT
TRBV30	TRBJ1-2	few	NA	CAWRGRPPNYGYTF	TGTGCCTGGAGAGGAAGACCCCCTAACTATGGCTACACCTTC
TRBV4-3	TRBJ2-7	few	NA	CASSHYWGGAREQYF	TGCGCCAGCAGCCACTACTGGGGGGGGGCAAGAGAGCAGTACTTC
TRBV11-2	TRBJ2-7	many	TRBD2	CASSPGGGLYEQYF	TGTGCCAGCAGCCCCGGCGGGGGTCTCTACGAGCAGTACTTC
TRBV16	TRBJ1-1	many	NA	CASSQWQAMNTEAFF	TGTGCCAGCAGCCAATGGCAGGCCATGAACACTGAAGCTTTCTTT
TRBV19	TRBJ2-1	NA	NA	CASSIRNTQFF	TGTGCCAGTAGTATTCGAAATACACAGTTCTTC
TRBV20-1	TRBJ2-7	once	NA	CSARDLRAGHEQYF	TGCAGTGCTAGAGATCTCAGGGCAGGCCACGAGCAGTACTTC
TRBV11-3	TRBJ2-1	NA	TRBD2	CAGSSRTSGGKAEQFF	TGTGCCGGCAGCTCCCGGACTAGCGGGGGCAAGGCTGAGCAGTTCTTC
TRBV6-5	TRBJ1-1	many	NA	CASSLGAGATEAFF	TGTGCCAGCAGTTTGGGAGCGGGGGCAACTGAAGCTTTCTTT
TRBV27	TRBJ2-2	NA	TRBD2	CANSLLAGAGELFF	TGTGCCAACAGTTTACTAGCGGGAGCCGGGGAGCTGTTTTTT
TRBV27	TRBJ2-1	NA	NA	CASSLPPPYNEQFF	TGTGCCAGCAGTTTACCCCCTCCATACAATGAGCAGTTCTTC
TRBV5-8	TRBJ1-5	few	NA	CASSLSPGNGQPQHF	TGTGCCAGCAGCTTGTCTCCCGGTAACGGGCAGCCCCAGCATTTT
TRBV7-9	TRBJ2-5	many	NA	CASSTTTRYQETQYF	TGTGCCAGCAGCACAACCACTAGATACCAAGAGACCCAGTACTTC
TRBV6-1	TRBJ2-7	few	TRBD2	CASSERGGGHSYEQYF	TGTGCCAGCAGTGAAAGGGGCGGGGGTCACTCCTACGAGCAGTACTTC